The present TCR beta chain was sequenced within a study of blood T cell repertoires in COVID-19. The ends were cut back, 4 bases at V and 7 bases at J, with 19 bases in the middle. The CDR3 consists of 14 residues. Germline V gene sequence: CDR1 SQVTM, CDR2 ANQGSEA. In the source study's methods: Reference gene primer amplification in the assay estimated nucleated cell counts. Clones were sequenced by immunoSEQ multiplex PCR, and TCRdb holds only the in-frame ones, with some missing. D and trimming come from the DNA, and the V and J calls and clone size come from that table. The table has roughly 190,000 clones, 80% to 90% seen once.

This sequence was found in a middle-aged man with active or convalescent COVID-19. V usage is TRBV29-1 and J usage is TRBJ1-2, with D unresolved. The sample was peripheral blood. The CDR3 DNA follows: TGCAGCGTTGGTACTGGGGAGGCTACTTCTGGCTACACCTTC. As protein: CSVGTGEATSGYTF.